This TCR beta chain was recorded in a study of T cells in Graves' hyperthyroidism and ophthalmopathy. Overall study results and limits: Blood also contained most expanded thyroid clonotypes above 0.001.

Notes on this clonotype: Its target is unknown.

Looked up from germline, CDR1 is DFQATT and CDR2 is SNEGSKA (reference sequence). CDR3 size: 13 residues. The ends lost 5 bases at V and 9 bases at J; junction bases unmatched: 11. Template material for amplifying TCR beta CDR3 regions consisted of RNA transcripts. Primed by the HTBI set, a first-round RT-PCR was run on the TCR CDR3. Each CDR3 protein is one row after TCRdb ran MiXCR on the multiplex PCR reads. The sample contains 500,000 to 600,000 distinct CDR3 sequences, about 46% of which appear only once. The receptor's source is an adult woman with Graves' disease, either hyperthyroidism or ophthalmopathy (not recorded which). Sequencing was performed on peripheral blood or thyroid tissue (not recorded which). V and J are TRBV20-1 and TRBJ2-5, with 8 bases lining up with TRBD1. CDR3 nucleotides: TGCAGTGCTGGGCAGGGGGCCAATCAGCCCCAGTACTTC. Amino acid sequence: CSAGQGANQPQYF.